These 18 T cell receptor beta chains came from one sample sequenced in a study of control samples from healthy donors and cancer patients. The protocol was immunoSEQ multiplex PCR, while the TCRdb copy is restricted to in-frame clones and leaves out a portion. Of almost 40,000 clones in the sample, around 82% were seen once. Sequenced: PBMCs. Receptor source: an older woman with lung cancer.

The rearrangement joins TRBV24-1 to TRBJ2-1; TRBD1 matches at 10 bases. There are 15 residues in the CDR3. Unmatched junction bases numbered 7, after V lost 4 bases and J lost 8 bases. Germline-derived CDR1 and CDR2 are KGHDR and SFDVKD. CDR3 DNA: TGTGCCACCAGTGACCACCGGGACAGGGGCGATGAGCAGTTCTTC. It specifies CATSDHRDRGDEQFF.

The chain is built from TRBV19 and TRBJ2-1, with D tentatively TRBD1 (5 bases). This CDR3 spans 15 amino acids. Trimming left V 5 bases short and J 2 bases short, with 13 bases between. CDR1 and CDR2 from the germline V gene are LNHDA and SQIVND (reference sequence). The CDR3 is CASSQDQGTYNEQFF. CDR3 nucleotide sequence: TGTGCCAGTAGTCAAGACCAGGGAACCTACAATGAGCAGTTCTTC.

This sequence joins TRBV7-8 and TRBJ2-7, with a possible D match to TRBD2 (5 bases). The germline V gene encodes CDR1 SGHVS and CDR2 FQNEAQ. CDR3 length: 16 residues. Trimming removed 3 bases from V and 0 bases from J, with 15 bases in between. CDR3 amino acids: CASSFKGVPNSYEQYF. The CDR3, as DNA: TGTGCCAGCAGCTTCAAGGGAGTGCCTAACTCCTACGAGCAGTACTTC. The variable domain in full, completed from reference TRBV7-8 and TRBJ2-7, reads GAGVSQSPRYKVAKRGQDVALRCDPISGHVSLFWYQQALGQGPEFLTYFQNEAQLDKSGLPSDRFFAERPEGSVSTLKIQRTQQEDSAVYLCASSFKGVPNSYEQYFGPGTRLTVT.

The chain links TRBV6-5 to TRBJ1-1, with unresolved D. V shed 10 bases and J shed 0 bases, with 9 bases lying between them. The CDR3 contains 12 residues. Looked up from germline, CDR1 is MNHEY and CDR2 is SVGAGI. The CDR3 bases are TGTGCCACGGTCGGGGTGAACACTGAAGCTTTCTTT. Protein sequence: CATVGVNTEAFF.

The chain has TRBV16 and TRBJ1-4, with D unclear. Trimming took off 7 bases at V and 5 bases at J, with 5 bases between the two ends. This CDR3 has 11 residues. Germline CDR1 reads KGHSY; CDR2 reads FQNENV. Written as DNA, the CDR3 is TGTGCCAGCAAGGGCAATGAAAAACTGTTTTTT. It specifies CASKGNEKLFF.

The CDR3 protein is CASSEINTPLHF. The CDR3 DNA is TGTGCCAGCAGTGAAATCAATACACCCCTCCACTTT. The V and J genes are TRBV25-1 and TRBJ1-6; D ambiguous. V was pared by 2 bases and J by 11 bases, with 7 bases between. CDR1 is MGHDK and CDR2 is SYGVNS in the germline V gene. The CDR3 length is 12 residues.

The gene calls are TRBV4-2 and TRBJ2-1; D remains unclear. The length of the CDR3 is 13 residues. V was cut by 0 bases and J by 4 bases, with 4 bases left in between. Per germline, CDR1 LGHNA and CDR2 YNFKEQ. This CDR3 reads CASSQEPYNEQFF. DNA of the CDR3: TGTGCCAGCAGCCAAGAACCGTACAATGAGCAGTTCTTC.

This clone has only a few counts. The J gene is TRBJ1-5, the V gene TRBV7-9; the D gene is possibly TRBD1 (6 bases). The V end was cut by 5 bases, the J end by 2 bases, with 13 bases between. This CDR3 region has 15 residues. Germline assignment: CDR1 SEHNR and CDR2 FQNEAQ (reference sequence). In DNA form, the CDR3 reads TGTGCCAGCAGCGAACAGGGAGGGGGCAATCAGCCCCAGCATTTT. As protein: CASSEQGGGNQPQHF.

The table lists this clone with a few counts. The genes are TRBV10-1 and TRBJ1-4; 12 nucleotides agree with TRBD1. The trim removed 0 bases at V and 14 bases at J, leaving 4 bases unmatched. Germline-derived CDR1 and CDR2 are WNHNN and SYGVQD (reference sequence). The CDR3 consists of 14 residues. The CDR3 bases are TGCGCCAGCAGTGAGTCGGGACAGGGGGCTGAGCTGTTTTTT. Translation: CASSESGQGAELFF.

V and J are TRBV5-8 and TRBJ1-5; TRBD1 matches 8 bases. The CDR3 is 17 residues long. Germline V lookup: CDR1 SGHTS, CDR2 YDEGEE. With V trimmed by 2 bases and J by 0 bases, 7 bases remained unmatched. The CDR3, as DNA: TGTGCCAGCAGCTTTAGGACAGGGAGTAATAGCAATCAGCCCCAGCATTTT. Amino acids: CASSFRTGSNSNQPQHF.

V gene TRBV27 combines with J gene TRBJ2-7, with D possibly TRBD1 on 6 matching bases. The V and J ends lost 7 bases and 5 bases respectively, with 18 bases between them. Per the germline V gene, CDR1 is MNHEY and CDR2 is SMNVEV (reference sequence). The CDR3 contains 14 residues. In DNA form, the CDR3 reads TGTGCCAGCAACGTCGTCAGGGGAGCCCACGAGCAGTACTTC. Translating it yields CASNVVRGAHEQYF.

This clone was picked up one time. The chain recombines TRBV11-2 with TRBJ1-1; D perhaps matches TRBD1 (5 bases). There are 14 residues in the CDR3. CDR1 and CDR2 (germline): SGHAT, FQNNGV. Trimming removed 3 bases from V and 5 bases from J, with 13 bases in between. CDR3 in amino acids: CASSLEQGWTEAFF. The CDR3 DNA follows: TGTGCCAGCAGCTTGGAGCAGGGTTGGACTGAAGCTTTCTTT.

The rearrangement links TRBV24-1 to TRBJ2-2; D unresolved. The V gene lost 3 bases and the J gene lost 1 base, with 8 bases spanning the gap. There are 15 residues in the CDR3. Per germline, CDR1 KGHDR and CDR2 SFDVKD. In nucleotides, the CDR3 is TGTGCCACCAGTGATCACCAGAGGAACACCGGGGAGCTGTTTTTT. Residues: CATSDHQRNTGELFF.

The chain joins TRBV7-2 to TRBJ2-2; D is perhaps TRBD1 (6 bases). Trimming stripped 5 bases from V and 7 bases from J, with 11 bases between. Germline-derived CDR1 and CDR2 are SGHTA and FQGNSA. The CDR3 contains 13 residues. CDR3 sequence (DNA): TGTGCCAGCAGCGACAGGTGGAGCGGGGAGCTGTTTTTT. Translation: CASSDRWSGELFF.

This chain connects TRBV2 to TRBJ2-5; D remains ambiguous. The length of the CDR3 is 12 residues. V was trimmed by 8 bases and J by 5 bases, leaving 12 bases between them. CDR1 and CDR2 (germline): SNHLY, FYNNEI. The CDR3 DNA follows: TGTGCCAGCGGCGAAGTTCCGGAGACCCAGTACTTC. The encoded protein is CASGEVPETQYF. The full variable domain, its missing parts supplied by reference TRBV2 and TRBJ2-5, is EPEVTQTPSHQVTQMGQEVILRCVPISNHLYFYWYRQILGQKVEFLVSFYNNEISEKSEIFDDQFSVERPDGSNFTLKIRSTKLEDSAMYFCASGEVPETQYFGPGTRLLVL.

This clone was detected a few times. This same CDR3 is encoded by further DNA sequences in the sample. This rearrangement joins TRBV27 to TRBJ2-5; unclear D gene. The CDR3 spans 12 residues. Germline V gene data show CDR1 as MNHEY and CDR2 as SMNVEV (reference sequence). V gave up 3 bases and J gave up 0 bases, with 2 bases separating them. CDR3 DNA: TGTGCCAGCAGTTTGGACCAAGAGACCCAGTACTTC. This gives the protein CASSLDQETQYF.

This chain uses TRBV9 with TRBJ1-1; 7 bases are shared with TRBD1. The germline V gene encodes CDR1 SGDLS and CDR2 YYNGEE. With 3 bases clipped from V and 5 bases from J, the junction kept 16 bases outside the gene matches. The CDR3 is made up of 17 amino acids. The CDR3, as DNA: TGTGCCAGCAGCGAGAGGGCGGGAGGGGGCCTGGTAACTGAAGCTTTCTTT. It codes for CASSERAGGGLVTEAFF.

In its sample, this clone was seen once. V is TRBV5-1 and J is TRBJ2-7; TRBD2 might be the D (6 bases). The germline CDR1 and CDR2 sequences are SGHRS and YFSETQ. V lost 1 base and J 2 bases, leaving 7 bases between the germline ends. CDR3 length: 13 amino acids. Written as DNA, the CDR3 is TGCGCCAGCAGCTTGACGGGGGCCTACGAGCAGTACTTC. Translating it yields CASSLTGAYEQYF.